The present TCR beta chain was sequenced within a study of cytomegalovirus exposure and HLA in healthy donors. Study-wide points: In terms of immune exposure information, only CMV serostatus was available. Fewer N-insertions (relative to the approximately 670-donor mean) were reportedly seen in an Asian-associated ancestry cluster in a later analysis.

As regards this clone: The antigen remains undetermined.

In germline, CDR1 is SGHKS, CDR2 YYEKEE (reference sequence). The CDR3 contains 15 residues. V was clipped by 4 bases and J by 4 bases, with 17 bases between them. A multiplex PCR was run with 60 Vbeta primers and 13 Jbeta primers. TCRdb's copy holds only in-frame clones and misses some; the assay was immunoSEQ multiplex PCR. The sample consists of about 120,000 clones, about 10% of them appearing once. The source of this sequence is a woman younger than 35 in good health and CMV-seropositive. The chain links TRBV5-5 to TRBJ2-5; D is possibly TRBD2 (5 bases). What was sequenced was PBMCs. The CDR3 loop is CASSPLLGLGETQYF. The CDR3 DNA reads TGTGCCAGCAGCCCTCTACTAGGGCTGGGAGAGACCCAGTACTTC.